This T cell receptor beta chain was documented in a study of CD8 T cells in ankylosing spondylitis. General study findings and limits: Significant enrichment of disease-linked clones was reported in matched ankylosing spondylitis synovial fluid. Fewer than ten highly homologous variants made up a TCR beta motif that seemed to typify ankylosing spondylitis blood. Reports of some motif variants in reactive arthritis synovial fluid and blood predate this one.

V shed 2 bases, J shed 3 bases, and the junction held 11 bases outside the gene matches. Germline loops: CDR1 SGHTA, CDR2 FQGNSA. CDR3 size: 17 residues. Researchers built TCR beta libraries using quantitative 5'-RACE with molecular barcodes. TCRdb redid the calling of the 5' RACE reads with MiXCR, one entry per CDR3 protein. The sample includes more than 650,000 distinct CDR3 sequences, about 11% of them seen just once. For this clonotype: Antigen specificity is unknown.

The sample taken for sequencing was blood, either unsorted or a sorted T cell fraction (not recorded which). The chain links TRBV7-2 to TRBJ2-3; TRBD2 aligns across 7 bases. This receptor was taken from a male donor with ankylosing spondylitis. The CDR3 region is CASSLRPAGVLTDTQYF. CDR3 bases: TGTGCCAGCAGCTTAAGGCCCGCGGGGGTGCTTACAGATACGCAGTATTTT.